A selection of T cell receptor beta chains follows, all from one sample in a study of T cell responses to AZD1222 COVID-19 vaccine. Repertoires were generated with immunoSEQ multiplex PCR, while TCRdb's copy carries only in-frame clones and drops some. This table holds some 140,000 clones, approximately 90% found once. The sample in question was peripheral blood, obtained on day 0 of AZD1222 vaccination. The receptor source for this set is an adult in good health. The CDR3 runs from the conserved cysteine through the conserved F or W. D genes are given only for firm matches.

D	J	V	DNA	CDR3
-	TRBJ1-2	TRBV24-1	TGTGCCACCGGGGACGGTTCAAACTATGGCTACACCTTC	CATGDGSNYGYTF
TRBD1	TRBJ2-3	TRBV9	TGTGCCAGCAGCGTAGTAGGGGGCCCTAGCACAGATACGCAGTATTTT	CASSVVGGPSTDTQYF
-	TRBJ2-2	TRBV5-4	TGTGCCAGCAGCTTTGGTGTAGGGCCGAACACCGGGGAGCTGTTTTTT	CASSFGVGPNTGELFF
-	TRBJ2-3	TRBV18	TGTGCCAGCTCACCTGGGGGGGATACGCAGTATTTT	CASSPGGDTQYF
-	TRBJ1-1	TRBV11-3	TGTGCCAGCAGCTTATTCATGAACACTGAAGCTTTCTTT	CASSLFMNTEAFF
TRBD2	TRBJ2-1	TRBV7-3	TGTGCCAGCAGCTTTACTAGCGGGGGTAATGAGCAGTTCTTC	CASSFTSGGNEQFF
-	TRBJ2-5	TRBV7-6	TGTGCCAGCAGCTTAGTAGCCGGAGGAGTGGCGGAGACCCAGTACTTC	CASSLVAGGVAETQYF
-	TRBJ1-3	TRBV7-9	TGTGCCAGCAGCTTAGACGGGTACTCTGGAAACACCATATATTTT	CASSLDGYSGNTIYF
-	TRBJ1-2	TRBV19	TGTGCCAGTAGGACAGGTTCTGGCTACACCTTC	CASRTGSGYTF
-	TRBJ1-4	TRBV3-1/TRBV3-2	TGTGCCAGCAGCCACCGGACTCTGAATGAAAAACTGTTTTTT	CASSHRTLNEKLFF
-	TRBJ1-5	TRBV28	TGTGCCAGCAGCGTGAGGGGCGGGGGCAATCAGCCCCAGCATTTT	CASSVRGGGNQPQHF
-	TRBJ1-1	TRBV5-6	TGTGCCACCTTAAACCTGGCAGGGAGTACTGAAGCTTTCTTT	CATLNLAGSTEAFF
-	TRBJ1-1	TRBV11-2	TGTGCCAGCAGCGGAGACAGGAACACTGAAGCTTTCTTT	CASSGDRNTEAFF
TRBD1	TRBJ2-7	TRBV7-8	TGTGCCAGCAGCTGGGGGGGACAGGGTTACGAGCAGTACTTC	CASSWGGQGYEQYF
-	TRBJ1-4	TRBV28	TGTGCCAGCAGTTTAACAGGGCGTTCGGGAAAACTGTTTTTT	CASSLTGRSGKLFF
TRBD2	TRBJ2-7	TRBV28	TGTGCCAGCAGTTTCGGGACTAGCGGCCACGAGCAGTACTTC	CASSFGTSGHEQYF
TRBD2	TRBJ2-5	TRBV9	TGTGCCAGCAGCCTTGGGACTAGCGGGGTCCAAGAGACCCAGTACTTC	CASSLGTSGVQETQYF